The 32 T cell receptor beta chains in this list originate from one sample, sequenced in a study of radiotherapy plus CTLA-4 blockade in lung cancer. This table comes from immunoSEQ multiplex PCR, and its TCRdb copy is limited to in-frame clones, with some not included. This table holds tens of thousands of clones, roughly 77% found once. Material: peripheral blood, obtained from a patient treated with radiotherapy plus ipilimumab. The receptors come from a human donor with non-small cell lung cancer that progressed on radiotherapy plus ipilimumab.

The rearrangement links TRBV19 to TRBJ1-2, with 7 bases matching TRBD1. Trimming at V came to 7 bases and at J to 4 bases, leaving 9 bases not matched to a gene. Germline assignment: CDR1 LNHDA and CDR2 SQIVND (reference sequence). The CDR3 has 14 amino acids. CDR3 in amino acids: CASKPDRLPYGYTF. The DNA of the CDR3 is TGTGCCAGTAAACCGGACAGGCTTCCCTATGGCTACACCTTC.

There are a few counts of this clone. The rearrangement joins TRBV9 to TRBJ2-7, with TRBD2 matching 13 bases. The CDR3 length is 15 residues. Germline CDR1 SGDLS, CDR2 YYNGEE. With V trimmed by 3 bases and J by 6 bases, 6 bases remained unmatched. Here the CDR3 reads CASSGTSGGATEQYF. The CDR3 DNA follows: TGTGCCAGCAGCGGCACTAGCGGGGGGGCCACCGAGCAGTACTTC.

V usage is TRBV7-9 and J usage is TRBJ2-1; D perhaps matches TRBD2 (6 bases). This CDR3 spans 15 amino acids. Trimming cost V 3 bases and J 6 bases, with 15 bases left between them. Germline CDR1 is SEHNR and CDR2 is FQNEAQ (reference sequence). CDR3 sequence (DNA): TGTGCCAGCAGCTTGGAGGGACTCGACGGCAATGAGCAGTTCTTC. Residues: CASSLEGLDGNEQFF.

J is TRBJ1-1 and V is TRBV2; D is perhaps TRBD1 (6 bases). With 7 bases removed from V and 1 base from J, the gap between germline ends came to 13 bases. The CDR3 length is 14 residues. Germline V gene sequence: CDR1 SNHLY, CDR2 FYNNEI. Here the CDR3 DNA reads TGTGCCAGCACGTCCCGGACAGCGAACACTGAAGCTTTCTTT. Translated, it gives CASTSRTANTEAFF.

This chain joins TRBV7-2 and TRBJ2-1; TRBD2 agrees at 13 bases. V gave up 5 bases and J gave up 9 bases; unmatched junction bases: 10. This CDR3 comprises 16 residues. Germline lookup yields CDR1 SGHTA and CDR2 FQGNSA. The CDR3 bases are TGTGCCAGCAGCACCGGGACTAGCGGGGTTCGCAGTGAGCAGTTCTTC. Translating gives CASSTGTSGVRSEQFF.

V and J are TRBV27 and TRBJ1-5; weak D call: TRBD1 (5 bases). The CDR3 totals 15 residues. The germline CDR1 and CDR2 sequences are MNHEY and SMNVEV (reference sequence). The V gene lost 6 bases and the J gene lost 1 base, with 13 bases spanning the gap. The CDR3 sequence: CASRIGVLSNQPQHF. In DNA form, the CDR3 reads TGTGCCAGCAGAATAGGGGTATTGAGCAATCAGCCCCAGCATTTT.

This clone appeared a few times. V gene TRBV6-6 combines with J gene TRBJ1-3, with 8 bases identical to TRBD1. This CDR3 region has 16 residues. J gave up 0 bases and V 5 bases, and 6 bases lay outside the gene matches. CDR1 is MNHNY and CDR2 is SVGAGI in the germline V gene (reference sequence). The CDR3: CASSTGDRGSGNTIYF. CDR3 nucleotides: TGTGCCAGCAGTACAGGAGACAGGGGCTCTGGAAACACCATATATTTT.

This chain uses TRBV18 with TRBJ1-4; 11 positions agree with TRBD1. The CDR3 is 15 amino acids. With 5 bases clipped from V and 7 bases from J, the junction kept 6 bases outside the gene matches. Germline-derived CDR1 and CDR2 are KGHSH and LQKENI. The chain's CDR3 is CASSSGQGATEKLFF. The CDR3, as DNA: TGTGCCAGCTCATCCGGACAGGGGGCCACTGAAAAACTGTTTTTT.

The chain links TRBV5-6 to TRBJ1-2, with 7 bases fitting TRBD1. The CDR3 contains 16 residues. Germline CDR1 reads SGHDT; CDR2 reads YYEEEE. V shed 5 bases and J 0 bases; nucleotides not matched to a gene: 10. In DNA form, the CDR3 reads TGTGCCAGCAGTCTTAGGACAGGCATTACTAACTATGGCTACACCTTC. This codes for CASSLRTGITNYGYTF.

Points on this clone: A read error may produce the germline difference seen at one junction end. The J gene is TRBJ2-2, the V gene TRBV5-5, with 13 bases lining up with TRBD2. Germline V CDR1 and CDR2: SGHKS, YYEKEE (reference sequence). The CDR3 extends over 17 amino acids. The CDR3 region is CASSNGLAGANSGELFF. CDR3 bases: TGTGCCAGCAGCAACGGACTAGCGGGGGCGAACAGCGGGGAGCTGTTTTTT.

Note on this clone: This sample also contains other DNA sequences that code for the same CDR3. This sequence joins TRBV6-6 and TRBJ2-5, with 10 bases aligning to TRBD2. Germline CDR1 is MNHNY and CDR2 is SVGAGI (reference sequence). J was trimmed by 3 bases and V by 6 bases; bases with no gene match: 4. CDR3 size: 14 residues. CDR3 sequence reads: CASRPTSGEETQYF. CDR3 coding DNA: TGTGCCAGCAGGCCAACTAGCGGGGAAGAGACCCAGTACTTC.

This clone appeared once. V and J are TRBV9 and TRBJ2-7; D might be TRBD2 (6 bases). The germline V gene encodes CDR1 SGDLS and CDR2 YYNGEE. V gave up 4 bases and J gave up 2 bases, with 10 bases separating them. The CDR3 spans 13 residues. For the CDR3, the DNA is TGTGCCAGCAGCCATGGGGGGACCTACGAGCAGTACTTC. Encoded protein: CASSHGGTYEQYF.

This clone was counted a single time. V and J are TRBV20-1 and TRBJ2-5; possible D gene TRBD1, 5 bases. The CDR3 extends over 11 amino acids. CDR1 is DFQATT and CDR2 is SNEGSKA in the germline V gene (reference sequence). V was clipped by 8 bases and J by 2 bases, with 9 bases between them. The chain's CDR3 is CSSGFQETQYF. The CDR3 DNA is TGCAGTTCAGGGTTTCAAGAGACCCAGTACTTC.

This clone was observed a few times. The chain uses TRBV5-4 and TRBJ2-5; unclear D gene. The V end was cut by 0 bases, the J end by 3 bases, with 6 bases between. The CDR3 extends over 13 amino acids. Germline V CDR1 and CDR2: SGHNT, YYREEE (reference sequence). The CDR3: CASSLGLKETQYF. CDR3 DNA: TGTGCCAGCAGCTTGGGACTCAAAGAGACCCAGTACTTC.

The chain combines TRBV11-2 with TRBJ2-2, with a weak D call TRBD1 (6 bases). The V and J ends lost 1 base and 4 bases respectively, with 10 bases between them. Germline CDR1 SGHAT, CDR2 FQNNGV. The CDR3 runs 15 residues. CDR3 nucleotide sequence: TGTGCCAGCAGCTTAGTTCCGGACAGCACCGGGGAGCTGTTTTTT. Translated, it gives CASSLVPDSTGELFF.

CDR3 nucleotide sequence: TGTGCCAGCAGCGGAAGAGTGGATCTAGCTAACTATGGCTACACCTTC. Its translation is CASSGRVDLANYGYTF. V is TRBV9 and J is TRBJ1-2; D is ambiguous. Trimming left V 3 bases short and J 0 bases short, with 15 bases between. Looked up from germline, CDR1 is SGDLS and CDR2 is YYNGEE. There are 16 residues in the CDR3.

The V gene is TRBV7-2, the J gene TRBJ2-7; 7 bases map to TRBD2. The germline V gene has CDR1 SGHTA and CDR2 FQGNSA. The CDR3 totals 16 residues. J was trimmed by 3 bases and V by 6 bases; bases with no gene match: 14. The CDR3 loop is CASRIQPGLLIYEQYF. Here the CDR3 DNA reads TGTGCCAGCAGAATACAACCGGGACTACTAATCTACGAGCAGTACTTC.

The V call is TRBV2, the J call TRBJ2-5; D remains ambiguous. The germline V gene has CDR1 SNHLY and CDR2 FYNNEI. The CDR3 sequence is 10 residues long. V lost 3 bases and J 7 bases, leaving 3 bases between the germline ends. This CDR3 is CASSERTQYF. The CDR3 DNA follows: TGTGCCAGCAGTGAGCGGACCCAGTACTTC.

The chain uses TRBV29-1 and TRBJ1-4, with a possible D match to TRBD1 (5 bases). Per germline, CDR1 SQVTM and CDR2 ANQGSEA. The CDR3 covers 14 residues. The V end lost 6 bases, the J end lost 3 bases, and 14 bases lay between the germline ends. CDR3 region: CSVGAGSANEKLFF. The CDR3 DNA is TGCAGCGTAGGCGCAGGGTCCGCTAATGAAAAACTGTTTTTT. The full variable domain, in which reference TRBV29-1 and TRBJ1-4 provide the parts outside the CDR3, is SAVISQKPSRDICQRGTSLTIQCQVDSQVTMMFWYRQQPGQSLTLIATANQGSEATYESGFVIDKFPISRPNLTFSTLTVSNMSPEDSSIYLCSVGAGSANEKLFFGSGTQLSVL.

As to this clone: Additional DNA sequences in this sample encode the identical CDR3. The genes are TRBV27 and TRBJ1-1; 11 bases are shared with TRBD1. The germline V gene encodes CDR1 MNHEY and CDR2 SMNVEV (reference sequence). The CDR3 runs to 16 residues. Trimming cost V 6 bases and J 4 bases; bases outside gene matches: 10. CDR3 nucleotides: TGTGCCAGCAGGGCCGGACAGGGGGCGCTTGGCACTGAAGCTTTCTTT. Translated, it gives CASRAGQGALGTEAFF.

The CDR3 loop is CASSQASGGSAGNQPQHF. The CDR3 coding sequence is TGCGCCAGCAGCCAAGCCTCGGGCGGGTCGGCAGGCAATCAGCCCCAGCATTTT. The chain couples TRBV4-1 to TRBJ1-5; D is uncertain. V gave up 1 base and J gave up 2 bases, with 18 bases separating them. Germline loops: CDR1 MGHRA, CDR2 YSYEKL. The CDR3 spans 18 residues.

CDR3 sequence (DNA): TGTGCCAGCAGCTTGTGGACCGCGAGCGGGGAGCAGTACTTC. Residues: CASSLWTASGEQYF. J is TRBJ2-7 and V is TRBV5-4; a possible D gene is TRBD2 (6 bases). Trimming pared 1 base from V and 7 bases from J, leaving 15 bases between. This CDR3 is 14 amino acids long. The V gene's germline CDR1 is SGHNT and CDR2 YYREEE (reference sequence).

CDR3 amino acids: CASSFLRGDNEQFF. In DNA form, the CDR3 reads TGTGCCAGCAGCTTCCTTCGGGGGGACAATGAGCAGTTCTTC. J is TRBJ2-1 and V is TRBV7-9, with 7 bases identical to TRBD2. The J segment lost 5 bases and the V segment lost 3 bases, leaving 4 bases of the junction unmatched. Germline V gene sequence: CDR1 SEHNR, CDR2 FQNEAQ (reference sequence). This CDR3 has 14 amino acids.

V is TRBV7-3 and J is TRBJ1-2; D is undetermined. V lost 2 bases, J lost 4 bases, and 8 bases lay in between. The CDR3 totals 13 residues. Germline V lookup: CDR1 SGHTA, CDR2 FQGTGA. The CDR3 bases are TGTGCCAGCAGCTTAGAGGCAAGCTATGGCTACACCTTC. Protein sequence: CASSLEASYGYTF.

The CDR3 nucleotides read TGCGCCAGCAGCCAAGAGGGACAGATAAGAATTCTCACCTTC. Its protein is CASSQEGQIRILTF. This chain connects TRBV4-1 to TRBJ1-2; 7 bases line up with TRBD1. Germline V CDR1 and CDR2: MGHRA, YSYEKL. The trim removed 0 bases at V and 13 bases at J, leaving 11 bases unmatched. There are 14 residues in the CDR3.

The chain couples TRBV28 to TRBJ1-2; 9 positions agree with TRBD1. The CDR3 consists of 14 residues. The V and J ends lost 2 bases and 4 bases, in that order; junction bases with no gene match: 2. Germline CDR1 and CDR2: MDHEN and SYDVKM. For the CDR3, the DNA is TGTGCCAGCAGTTTAGGGGGACAGGGCTATGGCTACACCTTC. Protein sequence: CASSLGGQGYGYTF.

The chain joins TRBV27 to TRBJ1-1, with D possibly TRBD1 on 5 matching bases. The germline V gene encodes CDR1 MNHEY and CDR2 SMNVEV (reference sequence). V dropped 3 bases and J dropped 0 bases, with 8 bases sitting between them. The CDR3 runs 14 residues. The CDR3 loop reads CASSFRGLNTEAFF. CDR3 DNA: TGTGCCAGCAGTTTTAGGGGCTTGAACACTGAAGCTTTCTTT.

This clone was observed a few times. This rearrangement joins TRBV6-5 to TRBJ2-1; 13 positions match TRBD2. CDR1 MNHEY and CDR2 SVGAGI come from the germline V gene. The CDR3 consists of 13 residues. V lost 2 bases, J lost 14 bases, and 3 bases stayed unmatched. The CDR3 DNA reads TGTGCCAGCAGTTACCCCACTAGCGGGGGGGAGTTCTTC. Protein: CASSYPTSGGEFF.

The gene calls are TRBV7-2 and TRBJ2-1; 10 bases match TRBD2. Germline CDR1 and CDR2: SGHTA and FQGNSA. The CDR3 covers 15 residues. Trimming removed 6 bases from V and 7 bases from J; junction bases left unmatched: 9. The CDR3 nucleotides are TGTGCCAGCAGGGGAACTAGCGGGGAAGGGAATGAGCAGTTCTTC. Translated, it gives CASRGTSGEGNEQFF.

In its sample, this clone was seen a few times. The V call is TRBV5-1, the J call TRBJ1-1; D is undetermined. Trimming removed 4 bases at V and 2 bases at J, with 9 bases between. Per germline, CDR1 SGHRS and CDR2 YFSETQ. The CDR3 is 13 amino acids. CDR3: CASSPDINTEAFF. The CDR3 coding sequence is TGCGCCAGCAGCCCCGACATTAACACTGAAGCTTTCTTT.

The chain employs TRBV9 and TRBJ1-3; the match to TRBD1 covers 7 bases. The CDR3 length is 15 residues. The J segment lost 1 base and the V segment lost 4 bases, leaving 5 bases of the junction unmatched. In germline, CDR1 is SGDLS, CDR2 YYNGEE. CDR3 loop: CASSPRQGSGNTIYF. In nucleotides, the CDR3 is TGTGCCAGCAGCCCGAGACAGGGATCTGGAAACACCATATATTTT.

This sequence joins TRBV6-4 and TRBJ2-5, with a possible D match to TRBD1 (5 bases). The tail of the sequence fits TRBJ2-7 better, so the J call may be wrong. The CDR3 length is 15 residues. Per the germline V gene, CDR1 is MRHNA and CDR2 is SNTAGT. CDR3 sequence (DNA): TGTGCCAGCAGTCGAACGGCGACAGAAGCCTACGAGCAGTACTTC. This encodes CASSRTATEAYEQYF.